This T cell receptor beta chain derives from a study of blood T cell repertoires in COVID-19. Study as a whole: The study drew acute and convalescent COVID-19 samples from the United States, Italy and Spain.

TCRdb keeps only in-frame clones here, not all; method: immunoSEQ multiplex PCR. The table lists some 200,000 clones, about nine tenths of them singletons. CDR1 MGHDK and CDR2 SYGVNS come from the germline V gene. V shed 4 bases and J 5 bases; nucleotides not matched to a gene: 6. The CDR3 is made up of 14 amino acids. The study drew participants aged about 18 to 95 years from some 23 US areas. This sequence joins TRBV25-1 and TRBJ2-5; 8 nucleotides line up with TRBD1. The sequence was obtained from a man aged 18 to 30 with acute COVID-19. Sequenced: PBMCs or T cells enriched from blood (not recorded which). The CDR3 loop is CASSGQGARETQYF. The CDR3 DNA reads as TGTGCCAGCAGTGGCCAGGGGGCAAGGGAGACCCAGTACTTC.